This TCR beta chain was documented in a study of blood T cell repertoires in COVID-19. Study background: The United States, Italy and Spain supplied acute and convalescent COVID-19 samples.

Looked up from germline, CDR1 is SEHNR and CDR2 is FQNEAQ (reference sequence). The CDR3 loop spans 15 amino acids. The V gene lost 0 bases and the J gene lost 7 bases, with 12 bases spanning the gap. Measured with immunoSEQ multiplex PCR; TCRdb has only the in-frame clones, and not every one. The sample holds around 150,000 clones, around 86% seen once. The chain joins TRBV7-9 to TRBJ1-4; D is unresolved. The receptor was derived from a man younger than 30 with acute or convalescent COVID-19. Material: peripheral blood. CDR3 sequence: CASSLANGVSEKLFF. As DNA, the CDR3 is TGTGCCAGCAGCTTAGCGAACGGGGTCTCTGAAAAACTGTTTTTT.